A selection of T cell receptor beta chains follows, all from one sample in a study of CD8 T cells in ankylosing spondylitis. One entry per CDR3 protein results from TCRdb running MiXCR on the 5' RACE reads. In the table there are 150,000 to 200,000 distinct CDR3 sequences, about 16% of which are singletons. The sample taken for sequencing was blood, either unsorted or a sorted T cell fraction (not recorded which). Receptor source: a male donor with ankylosing spondylitis or in good health (not recorded which). Both conserved end residues are part of each CDR3. D genes are given only for firm matches. Rows may omit the clone size; those that give it use once, few, many or a size class.

few	TRBV3-1	TRBD1	TRBJ2-1	TGTGCCAGCAGCCACCGGACAGGGGGTGAGCAGTTCTTC	CASSHRTGGEQFF
many	TRBV14	.	TRBJ1-2	TGTGCCAGCAGCCCGCTCAGTAACTATGGCTACACCTTC	CASSPLSNYGYTF
many	TRBV6-1	TRBD1	TRBJ1-5	TGTGCCAGTCGGACAGGTGGGAGCAATCAGCCCCAGCATTTT	CASRTGGSNQPQHF
.	TRBV28	.	TRBJ2-5	TGTGCCAGCAGGGACTCCGTCGGTGAGACCCAGTACTTC	CASRDSVGETQYF
many	TRBV2	.	TRBJ2-3	TGTGCCAGCAGTCGATGGGGAACGGCTGGCGGAGATACGCAGTATTTT	CASSRWGTAGGDTQYF
few	TRBV4-1	.	TRBJ1-4	TGCGCCAGCAGCCAAGATCGGGGCAGCCTCAATGAAAAACTGTTTTTT	CASSQDRGSLNEKLFF
many	TRBV25-1	TRBD1	TRBJ1-1	TGTGCCAGCAGGAAAACAGGGGTCACTGAAGCTTTCTTT	CASRKTGVTEAFF
.	TRBV12-3/TRBV12-4	.	TRBJ1-5	TGTGCCAGCAGTTTCCGGGGGGAGATTTATAGCAATCAGCCCCAGCATTTT	CASSFRGEIYSNQPQHF
many	TRBV9	.	TRBJ1-3	TGTGCCAGCAGCCCCGGACAGATAGGAAACACCATATATTTT	CASSPGQIGNTIYF
few	TRBV2	.	TRBJ2-1	TGTGCCAGCAGTGAAGTGGTAGTTGACAATGAGCAGTTCTTC	CASSEVVVDNEQFF
many	TRBV12-3/TRBV12-4	TRBD1	TRBJ2-7	TGTGCCAGCAGTAACCGGGACAGGCAGTACTTC	CASSNRDRQYF
many	TRBV12-3/TRBV12-4	.	TRBJ2-3	TGTGCCAGCAATCTTCAGGGTCTTCCTTCTGATACGCAGTATTTT	CASNLQGLPSDTQYF
many	TRBV5-1	TRBD2	TRBJ2-1	TGCGCCAGCAGCCCCGGACTAGCGGGAGAAGGTGAGCAGTTCTTC	CASSPGLAGEGEQFF
few	TRBV10-1	.	TRBJ1-2	TGCGCCAGCAGTGAAACAACGGAGGATGGCTACACCTTC	CASSETTEDGYTF
many	TRBV29-1	TRBD2	TRBJ2-7	TGCAGCGCACGATCGGGACTAATGGGCGAGCAGTACTTC	CSARSGLMGEQYF
many	TRBV20-1	TRBD2	TRBJ2-7	TGCAGTGCTCAAGGGACTAGTCCCTCCTACGAGCAGTACTTC	CSAQGTSPSYEQYF
.	TRBV7-3	TRBD1	TRBJ1-2	TGTGCCAGCAGCCAGGGACAGGGGTTTGGCTACACCTTC	CASSQGQGFGYTF
many	TRBV20-1	.	TRBJ1-5	TGCAGTGCTGTGGGGTCTCCCCTTAATCAGCCCCAGCATTTT	CSAVGSPLNQPQHF
many	TRBV12-3/TRBV12-4	.	TRBJ1-6	TGTGCCAGCAGTTTCCCCAATTCACCCCTCCACTTT	CASSFPNSPLHF
few	TRBV7-2	TRBD2	TRBJ2-5	TGTGCCAGCAGCCGCAGCGGGAGTGCCGAGACCCAGTACTTC	CASSRSGSAETQYF
.	TRBV24-1	TRBD1	TRBJ1-1	TGTGCCACCAGTGATTCACAGGGGGGTGGGGACACTGAAGCTTTCTTT	CATSDSQGGGDTEAFF
.	TRBV20-1	.	TRBJ2-7	TGCAGTGCATCCCCCGGGGCGGACTACGAGCAGTACTTC	CSASPGADYEQYF
many	TRBV6-1	.	TRBJ2-5	TGTGCCAGCAGTGGACTTGGGACCCACGGAGAGACCCAGTACTTC	CASSGLGTHGETQYF
few	TRBV12-3/TRBV12-4	.	TRBJ2-5	TGTGCCAGCAGTTTCGCCGAGGGAGAGACCCAGTACTTC	CASSFAEGETQYF
.	TRBV7-2	.	TRBJ2-7	TGTGCCAGCAGCCGACTAGATACCACACCAGCCTACGAGCAGTACTTC	CASSRLDTTPAYEQYF
.	TRBV7-9	TRBD1	TRBJ1-1	TGTGCCAGCAGCTTAGTAGGGGGCGGTTACACTGAAGCTTTCTTT	CASSLVGGGYTEAFF
many	TRBV28	.	TRBJ2-1	TGTGCCAGCAGTTTTCCCAGGAATGAGCAGTTCTTC	CASSFPRNEQFF
.	TRBV11-2	TRBD1	TRBJ1-5	TGTGCCAGCAGCCCCGACAGGGGTCAGCCCCAGCATTTT	CASSPDRGQPQHF
few	TRBV16	.	TRBJ1-1	TGTGCCAGCAGCCAATCATCGGGGCGGAGCACTGAAGCTTTCTTT	CASSQSSGRSTEAFF
.	TRBV11-2	TRBD1	TRBJ2-7	TGTGCCAGCAGCCGTCTATCCGGGGACAGACCCTCCGAGCAGTACTTC	CASSRLSGDRPSEQYF
many	TRBV29-1	TRBD1	TRBJ2-7	TGCAGCGCCCTAACCGGGACAGGGGCCTCCTACGAGCAGTACTTC	CSALTGTGASYEQYF
many	TRBV6-1	TRBD2	TRBJ2-3	TGTGCCAGCAGTCGGGGGACTAGCGGTTCCCTGGGGGTGGATACGCAGTATTTT	CASSRGTSGSLGVDTQYF